Shown below are 27 T cell receptor beta chains from a single sample sequenced in a study of tumor-infiltrating lymphocytes in primary liver carcinoma. The template, roughly 0.45 ug total RNA, yielded TCR beta cDNA made with a constant-region primer. Amplification in three nested multiplex PCR rounds with slightly modified ARM-PCR gave rise to TCR beta libraries. The first two PCR rounds used TRBV1-TRBV30 primers with a Cbeta primer, approximately 9 cycles each. TCRdb reanalysed the multiplex PCR reads using MiXCR and keeps one entry per CDR3 protein. The sample holds 37,000 or so distinct CDR3 sequences, more than 70% seen once. Co-extracting RNA and DNA was done with about 18-33 mg of unsorted bulk tissue as input. Source material: tumor-adjacent normal liver tissue. The source is a middle-aged man with primary liver carcinoma and hepatitis B virus infection.

This clonotype came up a few times. The germline gene is not matched at one end of the junction; a read error may be the cause. The gene calls are TRBV7-2 and TRBJ2-2; 7 positions agree with TRBD2. The CDR3 is 15 amino acids. Germline assignment: CDR1 SGHTA and CDR2 FQGNSA. The CDR3 loop reads CAGSGTSSYTGELFF. Here the CDR3 DNA reads TGTGCCGGCAGCGGGACGAGTTCGTACACAGGGGAGCTGTTTTTT.

Turning to this clonotype: The junction does not match germline at one end; this may be a read error. V usage is TRBV5-4 and J usage is TRBJ2-3; TRBD2 aligns across 9 bases. Germline V lookup: CDR1 SGHNT, CDR2 YYREEE (reference sequence). This CDR3 has 16 amino acids. CDR3 loop: CASSLSAGGPTDAQYF. CDR3 sequence (DNA): TGTGCCAGCAGCTTGTCCGCGGGAGGGCCCACAGATGCGCAGTATTTT.

As for this clonotype: Compared with germline, one end of the junction differs, possibly owing to a read error. This chain uses TRBV28 with TRBJ1-5, with 9 bases lining up with TRBD1. The CDR3 sequence is 16 residues long. Germline CDR1 MDHEN, CDR2 SYDVKM. In DNA, the CDR3 is TGTGTCAGCATCTTCGACAGGGGGGCCTCCAATCAGCCCCAGCATTTT. Protein sequence: CVSIFDRGASNQPQHF.

This clonotype was observed a single time. This could be a read error, since a much larger clone is one nucleotide away. The chain has TRBV4-1 and TRBJ2-3; D uncertain. TRBJ1-5 explains the end of the DNA better; the J call may be wrong. The length of the CDR3 is 15 residues. Germline assignment: CDR1 MGHRA and CDR2 YSYEKL. CDR3 in amino acids: CASSQDPTDTDTQHF. The CDR3 coding sequence is TGCGCCAGCAGCCAAGATCCAACAGACACAGATACGCAGCATTTT.

On this clonotype: The junction departs from germline at one end; a sequencing error may be responsible. This chain uses TRBV11-1 with TRBJ2-4; 13 bases line up with TRBD2. Germline V CDR1 and CDR2: SGHAT, FQDESV (reference sequence). The CDR3 is 17 amino acids. CDR3 sequence (DNA): TGTGCCAGCAGCCTTCCTGGGACTAGCGGGACCAAAAACGTTCAGTACTTC. Its translation is CASSLPGTSGTKNVQYF.

This chain uses TRBV20-1 with TRBJ1-6; 9 positions agree with TRBD1. The CDR3 is 16 amino acids. The germline V gene has CDR1 DFQATT and CDR2 SNEGSKA (reference sequence). V lost 3 bases to trimming and J lost 6 bases; unmatched junction nucleotides: 9. The CDR3 DNA follows: TGCAGTGCTAGGGGGCAACAGGGGGCCCTTAATTCACCCCTCCACTTT. It specifies CSARGQQGALNSPLHF.

This clonotype is a singleton in its sample. V gene TRBV5-1 combines with J gene TRBJ2-3, with D uncertain. TRBJ1-5 matches the DNA end more closely, so the J call is doubtful. CDR3 length: 14 residues. Germline assignment: CDR1 SGHRS and CDR2 YFSETQ. The CDR3 region has the DNA TGCGCCAGCAATAGCGGAACATATACAGATACGCAGCATTTT. Translated: CASNSGTYTDTQHF.

The rearrangement uses TRBV29-1 and TRBJ2-3, with no clear D. CDR1 SQVTM and CDR2 ANQGSEA come from the germline V gene. The CDR3 has 14 residues. The CDR3 nucleotides read TGCAGTGGGGTGAGCAGAACGAACACAGATACGCAGTATTTT. This sequence encodes CSGVSRTNTDTQYF.

CDR3 residues: CASLLAAYNEQFF. DNA of the CDR3: TGTGCTAGCCTACTAGCGGCTTACAATGAGCAGTTCTTC. The V and J genes are TRBV6-2 or TRBV6-3 and TRBJ2-1; the match to TRBD2 covers 8 bases. The length of the CDR3 is 13 residues. Germline V gene sequence: CDR1 MNHEY, CDR2 SVGEGT.

A word on this clonotype: One end of the junction varies from germline; a read error may be responsible. V is TRBV29-1 and J is TRBJ2-7; D remains ambiguous. The CDR3 loop spans 12 amino acids. In germline, CDR1 is SQVTM, CDR2 ANQGSEA. CDR3 bases: TGCAGCGTTGAGTTCGCACATTACGAGCGGTACTTC. Translation gives CSVEFAHYERYF.

This clonotype was counted only a few times. The chain combines TRBV11-2 with TRBJ1-2, with a possible D match to TRBD1 (5 bases). The CDR3 has 13 residues. Germline-derived CDR1 and CDR2 are SGHAT and FQNNGV. Trimming removed 4 bases from V and 3 bases from J, with 9 bases in between. Here the CDR3 reads CASSSGADYGYTF. The CDR3, as DNA: TGTGCCAGCAGCTCCGGGGCTGACTATGGCTACACCTTC.

A note on this clonotype: The CDR3 end shows no conserved phenylalanine or tryptophan, and so a read error is likely. V and J are TRBV11-2 and TRBJ2-1; D is unresolved. The CDR3 extends over 11 amino acids. Germline loops: CDR1 SGHAT, CDR2 FQNNGV. The CDR3 DNA follows: TGTGCCAGTAGCTTTGATAGGGAGCAGTTCCTC. Its translation is CASSFDREQFL.

Remarks on this clonotype: A junction end diverges from the germline sequence, so it may reflect a read error. This sequence joins TRBV11-2 and TRBJ2-4, with 11 bases lining up with TRBD1. CDR3 length: 14 residues. From germline, CDR1 is SGHAT and CDR2 FQNNGV. The CDR3 DNA follows: TGTGCCAGCAGTTCCGGGACAGGGGGTAACATTCAGTATTTC. It encodes CASSSGTGGNIQYF.

The chain recombines TRBV19 with TRBJ1-5; D call uncertain. The tail of the sequence fits TRBJ2-3 better, so the J call may be wrong. Germline CDR1 and CDR2: LNHDA and SQIVND (reference sequence). This CDR3 is 14 amino acids long. The CDR3 reads CASTVQWATQPQYF. The CDR3, as DNA: TGTGCCAGTACCGTCCAGTGGGCGACTCAGCCCCAGTATTTT.

Note on this clonotype: At one end, the junction sequence differs from germline, possibly due to a read error. The chain recombines TRBV13 with TRBJ2-7, with TRBD1 matching over 9 bases. Germline CDR1 PRHDT, CDR2 FYEKMQ (reference sequence). The CDR3 covers 17 residues. The CDR3 here is CARSSRDRDSTAYEQYF. In DNA, the CDR3 is TGTGCCAGAAGCTCCCGGGACAGGGATTCTACTGCATACGAGCAGTACTTC.

As to this clonotype: This likely comes from a read error, as the CDR3 has no conserved phenylalanine or tryptophan at its end. CDR3 nucleotides: TGCAGCGTTGAAGACACTAGCGGGAGGGATTACGAGCAGTTCCTC. Protein: CSVEDTSGRDYEQFL. The V gene is TRBV29-1, the J gene TRBJ2-1; 13 nucleotides align to TRBD2. Unmatched junction bases numbered 6, after V lost 0 bases and J lost 10 bases. The germline V gene encodes CDR1 SQVTM and CDR2 ANQGSEA. The CDR3 is made up of 15 amino acids.

As concerns this clonotype: A single base separates this from a much larger clone, so it may be a read error. The rearrangement uses TRBV5-6 and TRBJ2-7, with D possibly TRBD2 on 5 matching bases. The CDR3 consists of 12 residues. Germline V gene data show CDR1 as SGHDT and CDR2 as YYEEEE. CDR3 sequence reads: CSSSQTDYEQHF. Here the CDR3 DNA reads TGTTCCAGCAGCCAAACCGACTACGAGCAGCACTTC.

The gene calls are TRBV11-2 and TRBJ2-5; D gene unclear. V was shortened by 5 bases and J by 4 bases, with 17 bases between the two germline ends. The germline V gene encodes CDR1 SGHAT and CDR2 FQNNGV. This CDR3 contains 15 residues. The CDR3 bases are TGTGCCAGCAGCCCCGTCAGGCTAATCCTAGAGACCCAGTACTTC. This encodes CASSPVRLILETQYF.

Concerning this clonotype: The junction does not match germline at one end; this may be a read error. V usage is TRBV7-9 and J usage is TRBJ2-1, with unresolved D. This CDR3 has 14 amino acids. The germline CDR1 and CDR2 sequences are SEHNR and FQNEAQ (reference sequence). The CDR3 loop is CASRPTGWVDEQFF. The CDR3 nucleotides read TGTGCCAGCAGACCTACGGGCTGGGTAGATGAGCAATTCTTC.

This clonotype showed up just once. One end of the junction varies from germline; a read error may be responsible. DNA for the CDR3: TGTGCTAGCAGTTATAGTGGGGCTACGTTTGAGCAGTTCTTC. Translating gives CASSYSGATFEQFF. The chain recombines TRBV28 with TRBJ2-1, with D possibly being TRBD1 (5 bases). This CDR3 region has 14 residues. Germline V gene data show CDR1 as MDHEN and CDR2 as SYDVKM.

J is TRBJ2-4 and V is TRBV11-2; TRBD1 aligns across 7 bases. Germline V CDR1 and CDR2: SGHAT, FQNNGV. The CDR3 contains 14 residues. V was pared by 4 bases and J by 7 bases, with 7 bases of the junction left unmatched. In DNA, the CDR3 is TGTGCCAGCAGCTCCTGGACAGGACATAACATTCAGTACTTC. Its protein is CASSSWTGHNIQYF.

The J gene is TRBJ2-5, the V gene TRBV2; the D gene is possibly TRBD1 (6 bases). This CDR3 region has 16 residues. Germline V gene data show CDR1 as SNHLY and CDR2 as FYNNEI. V lost 8 bases and J 1 base, leaving 20 bases between the germline ends. CDR3: CASAIMGAGCQETQYF. CDR3 nucleotide sequence: TGTGCCAGCGCTATCATGGGGGCAGGGTGCCAAGAGACCCAGTACTTC.

The rearrangement links TRBV11-2 to TRBJ2-1; 8 nucleotides match TRBD2. J was trimmed by 16 bases and V by 4 bases; bases with no gene match: 21. Germline CDR1 is SGHAT and CDR2 is FQNNGV. The CDR3 runs 16 residues. CDR3 region: CASSSSMSGGYNERFF. The DNA for the CDR3 is TGTGCCAGCAGCTCATCCATGAGCGGGGGTTACAATGAGCGATTCTTC. Drawing the rest from reference TRBV11-2 and TRBJ2-1, the complete variable domain is EAGVAQSPRYKIIEKRQSVAFWCNPISGHATLYWYQQILGQGPKLLIQFQNNGVVDDSQLPKDRFSAERLKGVDSTLKIQPAKLEDSAVYLCASSSSMSGGYNERFFGPGTRLTVL.

The count of this clonotype is one. The junction and the germline gene differ at one end; a read error may be behind it. The chain joins TRBV5-5 to TRBJ2-2, with 7 bases identical to TRBD2. The V gene's germline CDR1 is SGHKS and CDR2 YYEKEE (reference sequence). The CDR3 spans 15 residues. CDR3 amino acids: CASSLAAGANGKLFF. The CDR3 DNA sequence: TGTGCCAGCAGCTTGGCGGCGGGAGCGAACGGGAAGCTGTTTTTT.

The gene calls are TRBV7-9 and TRBJ2-2, with D maybe TRBD2 (5 bases). Germline values: CDR1 SEHNR, CDR2 FQNEAQ (reference sequence). The CDR3 contains 17 residues. V shed 7 bases and J shed 6 bases, with 24 bases lying between them. This CDR3 reads CASNSPGLVGVPGELFF. Written as DNA, the CDR3 is TGTGCCAGCAACTCACCCGGACTGGTGGGAGTGCCCGGGGAGCTGTTTTTT.

On this clonotype: The CDR3 ends on some other residue instead of the conserved phenylalanine or tryptophan, so this is likely a read error. The V and J genes are TRBV14 and TRBJ2-7; tentatively, D is TRBD1 or TRBD2 (5 bases each). This CDR3 region has 15 residues. In germline, CDR1 is SGHDN, CDR2 FVKESK. Trimming cost V 4 bases and J 4 bases, with 17 bases left between them. The CDR3 is CASSPSGRKLYEQYS. The CDR3 bases are TGTGCCAGCAGCCCCTCGGGACGGAAGCTATACGAGCAGTACTCC.

In this sample, this clonotype is medium-sized (0.01 to 0.1%). The gene calls are TRBV6-2 or TRBV6-3 and TRBJ2-1; 8 nucleotides agree with TRBD1. CDR1 and CDR2 (germline): MNHEY, SVGEGT. The J segment lost 15 bases and the V segment lost 1 base, leaving 11 bases of the junction unmatched. There are 14 residues in the CDR3. CDR3 sequence: CASSYFTQGQVPFF. CDR3 sequence (DNA): TGTGCCAGCAGTTACTTTACGCAGGGACAGGTCCCGTTCTTC.